What follows are 19 T cell receptor beta chains derived from one specimen sequenced in a study of breast tumors, draining lymph nodes, adjacent tissues. Breast cancer patients provided tissue from their axillary draining lymph nodes. TCRdb called the multiplex PCR reads again in MiXCR, with one record for every CDR3 protein. Of 150,000 to 200,000 distinct CDR3 sequences listed, 30% to 35% are singletons. Sequencing used axillary lymph node tissue. The receptor set was obtained from a female donor with breast cancer. Some clones in this sample may be carry-over from other donors' samples.

Worth noting for this clonotype: A read error may be the cause here, since a much bigger clone is one base away. This chain links TRBV12-3 or TRBV12-4 with TRBJ2-1, with 12 positions matching TRBD1. The CDR3 consists of 20 residues. Trimming cost V 3 bases and J 0 bases; bases outside gene matches: 12. DNA of the CDR3: TGTGCCAGCAGTTTCTCGGGACAGGGGGCAAGGGGGAGCTCCTACAATGAGCAGTTCTTC. Residues: CASSFSGQGARGSSYNEQFF.

This clonotype has ten or more counts. The CDR3 region has the DNA TGCAGCGTTGAAGGATCAGGGGCCGGTGGTGGCTACACCTTC. This translates into CSVEGSGAGGGYTF. V and J are TRBV29-1 and TRBJ1-2; perhaps TRBD1 as D (6 bases). This CDR3 spans 14 amino acids. The V gene lost 1 base and the J gene lost 7 bases, with 16 bases spanning the gap. Germline V CDR1 and CDR2: SQVTM, ANQGSEA. Complete variable domain (other parts from reference TRBV29-1 and TRBJ1-2): SAVISQKPSRDICQRGTSLTIQCQVDSQVTMMFWYRQQPGQSLTLIATANQGSEATYESGFVIDKFPISRPNLTFSTLTVSNMSPEDSSIYLCSVEGSGAGGGYTFGSGTRLTVV.

There are many counts of this clonotype. The rearrangement joins TRBV6-6 to TRBJ2-7; the D gene is possibly TRBD1 (7 bases). This CDR3 is built from 14 residues. CDR1 is MNHNY and CDR2 is SVGAGI in the germline V gene (reference sequence). The germline V and J ends were trimmed by 8 bases and 6 bases, with 20 bases remaining between them. The CDR3 sequence: CASSGHRGGLEQYF. As DNA, the CDR3 is TGTGCCAGCTCGGGGCACAGGGGAGGCCTCGAGCAGTACTTC.

This clonotype was recorded many times. The chain couples TRBV9 to TRBJ2-5, with a possible D match to TRBD1 (6 bases). Germline V CDR1 and CDR2: SGDLS, YYNGEE. The CDR3 is 14 residues long. Trimming left V 4 bases short and J 5 bases short, with 15 bases between. The CDR3 protein is CASSPTGFQETQYF. CDR3 nucleotides: TGTGCCAGCAGCCCCACAGGGTTCCAGGAGACCCAGTACTTC.

At least ten counts were recorded for this clonotype. The chain employs TRBV5-1 and TRBJ2-2; 10 bases line up with TRBD2. The CDR3 is made up of 15 amino acids. Per the germline V gene, CDR1 is SGHRS and CDR2 is YFSETQ. After removal of 0 bases from V and 6 bases from J, the junction contained 2 bases not matched to a gene. The CDR3 DNA sequence: TGCGCCAGCAGCTTGGTCAGCGGGGGGGCCGGGGAGCTGTTTTTT. Translating gives CASSLVSGGAGELFF. Supplemented by reference TRBV5-1 and TRBJ2-2, the full variable domain reads KAGVTQTPRYLIKTRGQQVTLSCSPISGHRSVSWYQQTPGQGLQFLFEYFSETQRNKGNFPGRFSGRQFSNSRSEMNVSTLELGDSALYLCASSLVSGGAGELFFGEGSRLTVL.

V and J are TRBV5-1 and TRBJ1-1; D may be TRBD1 (6 bases). The V end was cut by 7 bases, the J end by 7 bases, with 20 bases between. This CDR3 has 14 residues. Germline assignment: CDR1 SGHRS and CDR2 YFSETQ. CDR3 in DNA: TGCGCCAGCTCCCTCGAGGGGGGGCCGGATGAAGCTTTCTTT. Its translation is CASSLEGGPDEAFF.

Concerning this clonotype: A much larger clonotype is one base distant, so this may be a read error. The V and J genes are TRBV20-1 and TRBJ2-7; no firm D call. The CDR3 contains 11 residues. The germline gives CDR1 DFQATT, CDR2 SNEGSKA (reference sequence). CDR3 protein: CSARDRSRQSF. For the CDR3, the DNA is TGCAGTGCTAGAGATCGATCGCGGCAGTCCTTC.

This clonotype was detected ten times or more. The rearrangement joins TRBV6-6 to TRBJ2-3, with D perhaps TRBD1 or TRBD2 (6 bases each). CDR1 is MNHNY, CDR2 SVGAGI, per germline (reference sequence). The CDR3 runs 17 residues. V shed 0 bases and J shed 2 bases, with 15 bases lying between them. In DNA, the CDR3 is TGTGCCAGCAGTTACTCGAGGAGGGACACCTCCACAGATACGCAGTATTTT. This codes for CASSYSRRDTSTDTQYF.

This clonotype was observed at least ten times. This rearrangement joins TRBV2 to TRBJ2-5; possibly TRBD1 for D (7 bases). CDR1 and CDR2 from the germline V gene are SNHLY and FYNNEI. Trimming took off 6 bases at V and 7 bases at J, with 18 bases between the two ends. This CDR3 spans 14 amino acids. CDR3 DNA sequence: TGTGCCAGCAGGGGGGACGAGCAGGGGGGGACCCAGTACTTC. Its translation: CASRGDEQGGTQYF.

The rearrangement uses TRBV6-1 and TRBJ2-3; 10 nucleotides align to TRBD1. This CDR3 contains 14 residues. Germline loops: CDR1 MNHNS, CDR2 SASEGT. J was trimmed by 4 bases and V by 7 bases; bases with no gene match: 5. The CDR3, as DNA: TGTGCCAGCAACCGGGACAGGGGCCCAGATACGCAGTATTTT. This translates into CASNRDRGPDTQYF.

This clonotype was observed at least ten times. V is TRBV7-9 and J is TRBJ2-2; 8 bases fit TRBD1. After removal of 5 bases from V and 4 bases from J, the junction contained 15 bases not matched to a gene. The V gene's germline CDR1 is SEHNR and CDR2 FQNEAQ (reference sequence). The CDR3 is 18 amino acids. CDR3 in DNA: TGTGCCAGCAGCGACAGGACAGGGAGGAGCGGATCCACCGGGGAGCTGTTTTTT. Translating gives CASSDRTGRSGSTGELFF.

This clonotype was seen more than once but under ten times. This sequence joins TRBV20-1 and TRBJ2-5; TRBD2 matches 12 bases. CDR1 and CDR2 (germline): DFQATT, SNEGSKA (reference sequence). This CDR3 has 16 residues. V lost 3 bases and J lost 5; bases outside the gene matches: 10. The chain's CDR3 is CSARPLAGGPRETQYF. The DNA for the CDR3 is TGCAGTGCTAGGCCCCTAGCGGGAGGGCCTCGGGAGACCCAGTACTTC.

This clonotype was observed a few times. The chain links TRBV30 to TRBJ2-1; 15 nucleotides agree with TRBD2. The length of the CDR3 is 18 residues. J gave up 6 bases and V 0 bases, and 9 bases lay outside the gene matches. Germline V lookup: CDR1 GTSNPN, CDR2 SVGIG (reference sequence). The CDR3 sequence is CAWSVIGTSGRIFNEQFF. For the CDR3, the DNA is TGTGCCTGGAGTGTAATTGGGACTAGCGGGAGGATTTTCAATGAGCAGTTCTTC.

In its sample, this clonotype was seen once. A single base separates this from a much larger clone, so it may be a read error. This chain joins TRBV5-6 and TRBJ1-2; 9 positions agree with TRBD1. The CDR3 consists of 15 residues. Germline V gene sequence: CDR1 SGHDT, CDR2 YYEEEE. DNA for the CDR3: TGTGCCTGCAGCCCCGGGACAGGGTATATAGATGGCTACACCTTC. It codes for CACSPGTGYIDGYTF.

This clonotype was seen just once. The CDR3 sequence is CADSLFSYEQYF. The CDR3 DNA sequence: TGTGCCGACAGTCTATTCTCCTACGAGCAGTACTTC. V is TRBV24-1 and J is TRBJ2-7; possible D gene TRBD1, 5 bases. This CDR3 spans 12 amino acids. CDR1 is KGHDR and CDR2 is SFDVKD in the germline V gene. The V and J ends lost 12 bases and 0 bases respectively, with 11 bases between them.

In the case of this clonotype: The missing conserved phenylalanine or tryptophan at the end of this CDR3 makes a read error likely. This chain uses TRBV5-1 with TRBJ1-1; D call uncertain. V lost 1 base and J 0 bases, leaving 10 bases between the germline ends. CDR1 is SGHRS and CDR2 is YFSETQ in the germline V gene. The CDR3 is made up of 15 amino acids. Here the CDR3 DNA reads TGCGCCAGCAGCTTGCGTGCCAGTGTGAACACTGAAGCTTTCTTG. Translating gives CASSLRASVNTEAFL.

This sequence joins TRBV11-2 and TRBJ1-3; 10 positions agree with TRBD1. The germline V gene encodes CDR1 SGHAT and CDR2 FQNNGV. V shed 5 bases, J shed 10 bases, and the junction held 5 bases outside the gene matches. The CDR3 contains 13 residues. The CDR3 DNA reads as TGTGCCAGCAGCGAAGGGACAGGGGAAACCATATATTTT. It specifies CASSEGTGETIYF.

This clonotype was recorded at least ten times. The V and J genes are TRBV20-1 and TRBJ2-1, with 13 bases identical to TRBD2. The V gene's germline CDR1 is DFQATT and CDR2 SNEGSKA (reference sequence). V lost 4 bases to trimming and J lost 0 bases; unmatched junction nucleotides: 15. This CDR3 comprises 20 residues. The chain's CDR3 is CSAIPGTSGIYGSSYNEQFF. The DNA for the CDR3 is TGCAGTGCTATTCCGGGGACTAGCGGGATTTATGGGAGCTCCTACAATGAGCAGTTCTTC.

This clonotype was observed at least ten times. This chain links TRBV12-3 or TRBV12-4 with TRBJ2-7; TRBD2 might be the D (5 bases). The CDR3 has 16 residues. The V gene lost 7 bases and the J gene lost 5 bases, with 24 bases spanning the gap. Written as DNA, the CDR3 is TGTGCCAGCACAGTTTTGGACTCGAACCATGGGGACGAGCAGTACTTC. This gives the protein CASTVLDSNHGDEQYF.